This TCR beta chain emerged from a study of CD8+ T cells in alopecia areata. Whole-study findings and limits: The study found higher clonality in lesional than normal scalp, especially in alopecia totalis/universalis.

Reverse transcription of extracted RNA yielded cDNA, which provided the sequencing template. Here immunoSEQ multiplex PCR was the method, and the copy in TCRdb shows in-frame clones only, minus some. The sample shows roughly 170,000 clones, around 60% of them seen only once. Trimming shortened V by 4 bases and J by 5 bases, and 16 bases separated the two germline ends. Germline CDR1 SGHRS, CDR2 YFSETQ. The CDR3 is 15 amino acids. On this clone: Its antigen remains unknown.

Sequencing used CD4+ T cells sorted from blood, obtained at week 0. V gene TRBV5-1 combines with J gene TRBJ2-1, with D perhaps assigned TRBD1 or TRBD2 (5 bases each). The origin of this receptor is a human donor with alopecia areata. CDR3 DNA sequence: TGCGCCAGCAGCGTAGGACCCGGGACCGACAATGAGCAGTTCTTC. Protein sequence: CASSVGPGTDNEQFF.